These T cell receptor beta chains were read from a single sample in a study of spatial heterogeneity in lung cancer. From the 5' RACE reads, TCRdb called clonotypes with MiXCR, one entry per CDR3 protein. The sample shows about 5,000 distinct CDR3 sequences, about 12% of them seen only once. The specimen was lung tumor tissue, collected at surgery. All receptors come from a female donor with early-stage non-small cell lung cancer. Each CDR3 is given with its conserved first and last residue. D genes are given only for firm matches. The size field is filled for only some rows; it gives once, few, many or a size class.

J	D	size	V	DNA	CDR3
TRBJ1-5	-	few	TRBV6-5	TGTGCCCGGGCGGTCAATAGCAATCAGCCCCAGCATTTT	CARAVNSNQPQHF
TRBJ1-1	-	-	TRBV4-3	TGCGCCAGCAGCCAAGATCATGGTAGAGTTGAAGCTTTCTTT	CASSQDHGRVEAFF
TRBJ1-1	-	many	TRBV5-1	TGCGCCAGCAGCTTAAGTACAGTGAACACTGAAGCTTTCTTT	CASSLSTVNTEAFF
TRBJ2-1	-	medium-sized	TRBV29-1	TGCAGCGTTGAAACCGTAAGGGAAAGCTCCTACAATGAGCAGTTCTTC	CSVETVRESSYNEQFF
TRBJ2-2	-	-	TRBV7-2	TGTGCCAGCAGCTTAGCGTTTGGGACCGGGGAGCTGTTTTTT	CASSLAFGTGELFF
TRBJ2-1	-	many	TRBV2	TGTGCCAGCAGTGCGGGCGGGGATTGGAAAAATGAGCAGTTCTTC	CASSAGGDWKNEQFF
TRBJ2-4	TRBD2	medium-sized	TRBV28	TGTGCCAGCAGTTTTCTTGGGTCGGGGGGCAAAAACATTCAGTACTTC	CASSFLGSGGKNIQYF
TRBJ2-3	TRBD2	-	TRBV11-3	TGTGCCAGCAGCTTAGGCGGGGGGGCCACAGATACGCAGTATTTT	CASSLGGGATDTQYF
TRBJ1-5	-	-	TRBV6-1	TGTCCCAGCAGTCACGTCGAGACATTTAGCAATCAGCCCCAGCATTTT	CPSSHVETFSNQPQHF
TRBJ2-7	-	few	TRBV12-3/TRBV12-4	TGTGCCAGCAGTTCCGGGGCAGGCTACGAGCAGTACTTC	CASSSGAGYEQYF
TRBJ2-6	-	many	TRBV9	TGTGCCAGCAGCGTAGAAGGCTCTGGGGCCAACGTCCTGACTTTC	CASSVEGSGANVLTF
TRBJ2-1	-	medium-sized	TRBV7-3	TGTGCCAGCAGCTTAAACTACAATGAGCAGTTCTTC	CASSLNYNEQFF
TRBJ2-3	-	many	TRBV20-1	TGCAGTGCTAGACCAGGGACAGATACGCAGTATTTT	CSARPGTDTQYF
TRBJ2-2	-	medium-sized	TRBV24-1	TGTGCCACCAGTGATGAGCACACCGGGGAGCTGTTTTTT	CATSDEHTGELFF
TRBJ2-7	TRBD2	many	TRBV20-1	TGCAGTGCTAGAGAAGACGGGGGGGCCTACGAGCAGTACTTC	CSAREDGGAYEQYF
TRBJ1-2	TRBD1	few	TRBV5-6	TGTGCCAGCAGCTTGGTGGCCCCCACAGGGGACTATGGCTACACCTTC	CASSLVAPTGDYGYTF
TRBJ2-4	-	-	TRBV29-1	TGCAGCGTTGAAGATTCAACAGGCGCGGGAAACATTCAGTACTTC	CSVEDSTGAGNIQYF
TRBJ1-5	-	medium-sized	TRBV24-1	TGTGCCACCAGTGATGGAGGGGTTGTCAATCAGCCCCAGCATTTT	CATSDGGVVNQPQHF
TRBJ2-3	TRBD2	medium-sized	TRBV4-2	TGTGCCAGCAGCCAAGAGGCTAGCGGGGTGGGCGCAGATACGCAGTATTTT	CASSQEASGVGADTQYF
TRBJ2-2	-	-	TRBV5-1	TGCGCCAGCTCGAGGGACCAGCCGAACACCGGGGAGCTGTTTTTT	CASSRDQPNTGELFF
TRBJ2-3	TRBD2	many	TRBV27	TGTGCCAGCAGTTTAACTAGCGGGGGGGCAGATACGCAGTATTTT	CASSLTSGGADTQYF
TRBJ1-2	-	medium-sized	TRBV12-3/TRBV12-4	TGTGCCGTAGAAAAGACGGAAAACTATGGCTACACCTTC	CAVEKTENYGYTF
TRBJ2-6	-	-	TRBV27	TGTGCCAGCAGTATCCCTGGGGCCAACGTCCTGACTTTC	CASSIPGANVLTF
TRBJ1-1	-	many	TRBV12-3/TRBV12-4	TGTGCCAGCAGTCCTACAGGACAGCTAAGGACTGAAGCTTTCTTT	CASSPTGQLRTEAFF
TRBJ1-6	TRBD1	large	TRBV18	TGTGCCAGCTCACCACTCGGGACAGGACAGCCCCCGACACCCCTCCACTTT	CASSPLGTGQPPTPLHF
TRBJ1-1	-	once	TRBV11-1	TGTGCCAGCAGCTGGGACACTGAAGCTTTCTTT	CASSWDTEAFF
TRBJ1-2	-	-	TRBV5-1	TGCGCCAGCAGCTTGGAGGGCGGATATGATGGCTACACCTTC	CASSLEGGYDGYTF
TRBJ1-1	-	-	TRBV5-5	TGTGCCAGCAGCTTAACTCCGGACGGAGAAGCTTTCTTT	CASSLTPDGEAFF
TRBJ2-3	TRBD2	-	TRBV7-3	TGTGCCAGCAGCCTAAGCGGGGGCAGCACAGATACGCAGTATTTT	CASSLSGGSTDTQYF
TRBJ1-5	-	medium-sized	TRBV6-1	TGTGCCACCGGGAAGAGAGAAAATCAGCCCCAGCATTTT	CATGKRENQPQHF
TRBJ2-2	TRBD2	medium-sized	TRBV6-2/TRBV6-3	TGTGCCAGCAGTTCCGGACTAGGAGGCACCACCGGGGAGCTGTTTTTT	CASSSGLGGTTGELFF
TRBJ2-3	TRBD2	many	TRBV6-1	TGTGCCACCTCCCCGGGACTAGTGTCAGATACGCAGTATTTT	CATSPGLVSDTQYF
TRBJ1-2	-	few	TRBV19	TGTGCCAGTAGTATCAGCGTCTATGGCTACACCTTC	CASSISVYGYTF
TRBJ1-4	TRBD1	-	TRBV6-6	TGTGCCACCTGCGGACAGGGGTCGGGCAAGGAAAAACTGTTTTTT	CATCGQGSGKEKLFF
TRBJ2-2	-	-	TRBV6-1	TGTGCCAGCAAGGGAGCCGGCCTCTCGGGCAAGCTGTTTTTT	CASKGAGLSGKLFF
TRBJ1-4	-	medium-sized	TRBV25-1	TGTGCCAGCAGTGAGGCACAGGTTCATGGAGAAAAACTGTTTTTT	CASSEAQVHGEKLFF
TRBJ1-2	-	large	TRBV7-9	TGTGCCAGCAGCCAACAGGCCGGGACCAGGCTCTATGGCTACACCTTC	CASSQQAGTRLYGYTF
TRBJ1-1	-	medium-sized	TRBV29-1	TGCAGCGTTGTTCGGGCCGGGGGAGAAGCTTTCTTT	CSVVRAGGEAFF
TRBJ1-1	-	-	TRBV5-1	TGCGCCAGCAGCTCCCTTGGGCTCCTGAACACTGAAGCTTTCTTT	CASSSLGLLNTEAFF
TRBJ2-3	-	medium-sized	TRBV28	TGTGCCAGCAGTTTTCCCCTGGCGGGGGCCACAGATACGCAGTATTTT	CASSFPLAGATDTQYF
TRBJ2-6	-	medium-sized	TRBV7-8	TGTGCCAGCAGCGGACACAGGGGGGGGACGTCTGGGGCCAACGTCCTGACTTTC	CASSGHRGGTSGANVLTF
TRBJ2-2	-	-	TRBV28	TGTGCCAGCAGTCCGCTGGATCACACCGGGGAGCTGTTTTTT	CASSPLDHTGELFF
TRBJ1-2	-	medium-sized	TRBV5-1	TGCGCCAGCAGCTTGGGGACCAACGAGTATGGCTACACCTTC	CASSLGTNEYGYTF
TRBJ2-5	-	few	TRBV28	TGTGCCAGCAGACCCCGGCACGGCGGTTTCCAAGAGACCCAGTACTTC	CASRPRHGGFQETQYF
TRBJ1-6	TRBD1	medium-sized	TRBV5-1	TGCGCCAGCAGCAGCAGACAGGGGAGTGGGTATAATTCACCCCTCCACTTT	CASSSRQGSGYNSPLHF
TRBJ2-1	-	-	TRBV18	TGTGCCAGCTCACCTACCGGGGCGTCACTAAGCAATGAGCAGTTCTTC	CASSPTGASLSNEQFF
TRBJ1-5	-	-	TRBV12-3/TRBV12-4	TGTGCCAGCAGTTTTTGGGGTGGGAGCAATCAGCCCCAGCATTTT	CASSFWGGSNQPQHF
TRBJ2-3	-	medium-sized	TRBV27	TGTGCCAGCAGTTCAAGGGGGAGCACAGATACGCAGTATTTT	CASSSRGSTDTQYF
TRBJ2-7	-	-	TRBV19	TGTGCCAGTGGGGATGGGGCAGGCTACGAGCAGTACTTC	CASGDGAGYEQYF
TRBJ2-5	-	-	TRBV6-5	TGTGCCAGCAGCCCCGCGGGCCCCTCGCGCGAGACCCAGTACTTC	CASSPAGPSRETQYF
TRBJ2-1	TRBD2	medium-sized	TRBV3-1	TGTGCCAGCAGCCAAGTCGCTAGCGGAAACTCCTACAATGAGCAGTTCTTC	CASSQVASGNSYNEQFF
TRBJ1-1	-	medium-sized	TRBV5-6	TGTGCCAGCAGCTTTTGGGACACTGAAGCTTTCTTT	CASSFWDTEAFF
TRBJ2-3	-	medium-sized	TRBV28	TGTGCCAGCAGTTTATATGGCGGAAGCACAGATACGCAGTATTTT	CASSLYGGSTDTQYF